Only a few counts were recorded for the clone carrying this T cell receptor (beta chain). Its target is not known. Germline values: CDR1 SGHTA, CDR2 FQGNSA. The V and J ends lost 1 base and 2 bases respectively, with 17 bases between them. CDR3 size: 17 residues. This entry belongs to a study of T-cell memory formation after mild COVID-19. Each CDR3 protein is one row after TCRdb ran MiXCR on the 5' RACE reads. This sample has about 200,000 distinct CDR3 sequences; over 7.5% occur once, and the top ten carry around 3.4%. Overall study findings and caveats: There were some responding clones in pre-infection memory, which suggested that cross-reactive memory had joined.

Sequencing was carried out using PBMCs or a T cell subset sorted from them (not recorded which). The sequence derives from a man aged 18 to 30 who had mild COVID-19 (a few samples of this study predate the infection). Cell type and time point are not known. The chain uses TRBV7-2 and TRBJ1-2, with D perhaps matching TRBD1 (5 bases). The CDR3 reads CASSLVAGVRTNYGYTF. The DNA for the CDR3 is TGTGCCAGCAGCTTAGTGGCGGGGGTCAGAACCAACTATGGCTACACCTTC.